The 9 T cell receptor beta chains listed next were all sequenced from one sample in a study of T-cell reconstitution after alpha-beta-depleted transplantation in children. Researchers prepared the TCRbeta library using unique molecular identifiers, the study reports. TCRdb reanalysed the PCR reads using MiXCR and keeps one entry per CDR3 protein. Of about 500,000 distinct CDR3 sequences listed, about 30% were seen once; the top ten hold roughly 2.5%. The specimen comprised PBMCs from the stem cell graft donor, sampled from the stem cell graft. All receptors derive from a human donor who donated a stem cell graft to a child with aplastic anemia.

The CDR3, as DNA: TGTGCCAGCAGTGACGGGCAGGGAAACGAGCAGTACGTC. It specifies CASSDGQGNEQYV. The chain recombines TRBV6-4 with TRBJ2-7, with D possibly being TRBD1 (5 bases). V dropped 2 bases and J dropped 5 bases, with 10 bases sitting between them. This CDR3 is built from 13 residues. Per the germline V gene, CDR1 is MRHNA and CDR2 is SNTAGT.

For the CDR3, the DNA is TGCACCAGCAGCCTCCCTCGGACTACCATGAACCCCGGGGAGCTGTTTTTT. Its protein is CTSSLPRTTMNPGELFF. This chain connects TRBV1 to TRBJ2-2; TRBD2, as called in the table, went unchecked against the DNA. TRBV1 represents a pseudogene. The CDR3 contains 17 residues.

This chain connects TRBV10-3 to TRBJ1-3; TRBD1 matches 7 bases. Germline assignment: CDR1 ENHRY and CDR2 SYGVKD. V was pared by 4 bases and J by 0 bases, with 3 bases of the junction left unmatched. The length of the CDR3 is 15 residues. CDR3 protein: CAISVDRSSGNTIYF. DNA for the CDR3: TGTGCCATCAGTGTGGACAGGAGCTCTGGAAACACCATATATTTT.

The rearrangement joins TRBV7-6 to TRBJ2-5; D might be TRBD1 (6 bases). CDR3 length equals 14 residues. Looked up from germline, CDR1 is SGHVS and CDR2 is FNYEAQ. V dropped 0 bases and J dropped 5 bases, with 10 bases sitting between them. The CDR3: CASSLAYRDETQYF. CDR3 DNA: TGTGCCAGCAGCTTAGCATACAGGGACGAGACCCAGTACTTC.

This clonotype was found a few times. V is TRBV5-1 and J is TRBJ1-6; TRBD1 matches 10 bases. V lost 2 bases and J lost 5; bases outside the gene matches: 4. The germline CDR1 and CDR2 sequences are SGHRS and YFSETQ. The CDR3 has 16 amino acids. In DNA form, the CDR3 reads TGCGCCAGCAGCTTTATTGGACAGGGGGATAATTCACCCCTCCACTTT. As protein: CASSFIGQGDNSPLHF.

This clonotype was counted between two and nine times. The chain recombines TRBV5-1 with TRBJ1-4; 9 bases are shared with TRBD1. V lost 1 base to trimming and J lost 8 bases; unmatched junction nucleotides: 9. The CDR3 runs 16 residues. Germline CDR1 and CDR2: SGHRS and YFSETQ. The CDR3 reads CASSLMGQGREEKLFF. The CDR3 bases are TGCGCCAGCAGCTTGATGGGACAGGGTCGGGAGGAAAAACTGTTTTTT.

This clonotype came up a few times. The chain links TRBV18 to TRBJ2-2, with D possibly being TRBD1 (5 bases). Trimming removed 3 bases at V and 4 bases at J, with 12 bases between. Germline CDR1 is KGHSH and CDR2 is LQKENI. CDR3 length: 15 amino acids. The CDR3 region is CASSPINRSTGELFF. The CDR3 region has the DNA TGTGCCAGCTCACCGATAAACAGGAGCACCGGGGAGCTGTTTTTT.

The gene calls are TRBV18 and TRBJ2-5; 7 positions agree with TRBD1. CDR1 and CDR2 from the germline V gene are KGHSH and LQKENI. V shed 4 bases, J shed 4 bases, and the junction held 6 bases outside the gene matches. CDR3 length equals 14 residues. For the CDR3, the DNA is TGTGCCAGCTCACAGACAGGGAAGGGAGAGACCCAGTACTTC. As protein: CASSQTGKGETQYF.

The CDR3 DNA reads as TGTGCCAGCAGTCCCACCTGGATGCTAGCGGGAGGGTGGGGCCATGAGCAGTTCTTC. Encoded protein: CASSPTWMLAGGWGHEQFF. The V and J genes are TRBV6-1 and TRBJ2-1, with TRBD2 matching over 12 bases. J gave up 8 bases and V 5 bases, and 19 bases lay outside the gene matches. The CDR3 runs to 19 residues. The germline V gene encodes CDR1 MNHNS and CDR2 SASEGT.